This TCR beta chain was sequenced during a study of T cells in localized non-small cell lung cancer. The germline CDR1 and CDR2 sequences are MNHEY and SVGAGI. This CDR3 spans 13 amino acids. The germline V and J ends were trimmed by 8 bases and 0 bases, with 8 bases remaining between them. Findings and caveats of the study: Sequence data derive from only one tumor region, so heterogeneity remains possible. Researchers found a median around 59 of the top 100 tumor clones in adjacent lung. Compared with tumor, uninvolved adjacent lung displayed greater T cell clonality, ranking highest overall.

TCRdb keeps only in-frame clones here, not all; method: immunoSEQ multiplex PCR. Of just under 80,000 clones in the sample, 80% are singletons; the top ten hold nearly 9.5%. This clone is a singleton in its sample. Its antigen is still unknown. This TCR derives from a female donor at least 60 years old with stage I lung adenocarcinoma. The chain employs TRBV6-5 and TRBJ1-3; D gene ambiguous. The starting material was peripheral blood, obtained before any cancer treatment. CDR3 sequence (DNA): TGTGCCAGCCGGGATTTCTCTGGAAACACCATATATTTT. This encodes CASRDFSGNTIYF.